This T cell receptor (beta chain) was recovered during a study of HIV-infected patients and healthy controls. Study summary: No general T-cell lymphocytopenia was present, and per-chain CDR3 totals resembled those of controls.

500 ng RNA was reverse transcribed with alpha and beta constant-region primers. Each of the alpha and beta chains got its own library through chain-specific third strand synthesis with indices. The library had 12-nucleotide molecular identifiers formed by two random hexamers joined together. TCRdb used MiXCR to reprocess the 5' RACE reads, holding one entry per CDR3 protein. Of roughly 7,300 distinct CDR3 sequences listed, around 8% are singletons. Whole blood was used without fractionation, so all unsorted peripheral T cells were included. Germline CDR1 LNHDA, CDR2 SQIVND (reference sequence). This CDR3 spans 16 amino acids. Trimming left V 7 bases short and J 0 bases short, with 18 bases between. General study points: Compared with untreated HIV+ repertoires, healthy controls showed roughly threefold more distinct CDR3s and higher Shannon diversity.

This clonotype is classed as medium-sized. Its antigen remains unknown. The rearrangement uses TRBV19 and TRBJ2-5, with D perhaps matching TRBD1 or TRBD2 (5 bases each). The sequence came from an adult with HIV infection. The sample here was blood, taken before antiretroviral therapy. DNA of the CDR3: TGTGCCAGTATCCTGACCGGGGCGGAGTACCAAGAGACCCAGTACTTC. This gives the protein CASILTGAEYQETQYF.